Shown below are 22 T cell receptor beta chains from a single sample sequenced in a study of neurological immune-mediated disorders. TCRdb ran MiXCR on the 5' RACE reads and lists one entry per CDR3 protein. The sample holds about 60,000 distinct CDR3 sequences, less than 4.5% seen once. The sample was PBMCs. These receptors all come from a man younger than 45 with multiple sclerosis.

This clonotype was seen many times. The rearrangement links TRBV20-1 to TRBJ1-1, with unresolved D. This CDR3 comprises 13 residues. The V end was cut by 5 bases, the J end by 3 bases, with 13 bases between. CDR1 is DFQATT and CDR2 is SNEGSKA in the germline V gene (reference sequence). CDR3 residues: CSASAQAYTEAFF. CDR3 bases: TGCAGTGCTTCAGCGCAGGCCTACACTGAAGCTTTCTTT.

This clonotype was recorded at least ten times. The rearrangement links TRBV27 to TRBJ1-6, with 7 bases lining up with TRBD1. Germline trimming cut 4 bases from V and 16 bases from J; bases unmatched to any gene: 10. The CDR3 contains 13 residues. Looked up from germline, CDR1 is MNHEY and CDR2 is SMNVEV (reference sequence). In DNA, the CDR3 is TGTGCCAGCAGTTCCGGGACAGTGGGAACGCTCCACTTT. The encoded protein is CASSSGTVGTLHF.

This clonotype was counted at least ten times. The V gene is TRBV6-5, the J gene TRBJ1-6, with 9 nucleotides matching TRBD1. Germline lookup yields CDR1 MNHEY and CDR2 SVGAGI. V gave up 6 bases and J gave up 9 bases; unmatched junction bases: 12. The CDR3 length is 16 residues. The CDR3 nucleotides are TGTGCCAGCAGCCGATACCCACAGGGGGCAGGTTCACCCCTCCACTTT. This codes for CASSRYPQGAGSPLHF.

This clonotype was observed at least ten times. The rearrangement joins TRBV20-1 to TRBJ1-5; 11 positions agree with TRBD1. The CDR3 has 13 amino acids. Germline assignment: CDR1 DFQATT and CDR2 SNEGSKA (reference sequence). V lost 5 bases to trimming and J lost 6 bases; unmatched junction nucleotides: 3. The CDR3 spells CSAWTGGSQPQHF. The CDR3 DNA follows: TGCAGTGCTTGGACAGGGGGCAGTCAGCCCCAGCATTTT.

This clonotype has ten or more counts. The chain couples TRBV7-8 to TRBJ2-1; the match to TRBD2 covers 10 bases. Germline CDR1 SGHVS, CDR2 FQNEAQ. The CDR3 has 15 residues. With V trimmed by 3 bases and J by 7 bases, 6 bases remained unmatched. CDR3 protein: CASSLLAGDGNEQFF. The CDR3 DNA reads as TGTGCCAGCAGCTTGCTAGCGGGAGATGGTAATGAGCAGTTCTTC.

This clonotype has only a few counts. J is TRBJ1-2 and V is TRBV11-2; D gene ambiguous. V was trimmed by 1 base and J by 4 bases, leaving 13 bases between them. The CDR3 sequence is 15 residues long. The germline gives CDR1 SGHAT, CDR2 FQNNGV. CDR3 bases: TGTGCCAGCAGCTTAGGAAGGGTTGGGCCCTATGGCTACACCTTC. This codes for CASSLGRVGPYGYTF.

This clonotype was observed many times. The J gene is TRBJ1-2, the V gene TRBV6-1; D possibly corresponds to TRBD1 (5 bases). This CDR3 region has 14 residues. CDR1 and CDR2 (germline): MNHNS, SASEGT. Trimming removed 2 bases from V and 2 bases from J, with 9 bases in between. CDR3 protein: CASSEPEGNYGYTF. The CDR3 coding sequence is TGTGCCAGCAGTGAACCGGAGGGGAACTATGGCTACACCTTC.

This clonotype was detected many times. The chain couples TRBV11-2 to TRBJ2-1; the match to TRBD2 covers 14 bases. Trimming at V came to 3 bases and at J to 9 bases, leaving 4 bases not matched to a gene. This CDR3 comprises 15 residues. CDR1 and CDR2 (germline): SGHAT, FQNNGV. Here the CDR3 reads CASSLTSGGAGEQFF. CDR3 bases: TGTGCCAGCAGCTTGACTAGCGGGGGGGCGGGTGAGCAGTTCTTC. The entire variable domain, with the rest obtained from reference TRBV11-2 and TRBJ2-1, is as follows: EAGVAQSPRYKIIEKRQSVAFWCNPISGHATLYWYQQILGQGPKLLIQFQNNGVVDDSQLPKDRFSAERLKGVDSTLKIQPAKLEDSAVYLCASSLTSGGAGEQFFGPGTRLTVL.

This clonotype came up many times. The chain uses TRBV20-1 and TRBJ1-1, with a tentative D call TRBD1 (5 bases). Germline V gene data show CDR1 as DFQATT and CDR2 as SNEGSKA (reference sequence). Trimming took off 3 bases at V and 0 bases at J, with 8 bases between the two ends. The CDR3 covers 13 residues. For the CDR3, the DNA is TGCAGTGCTAGTACAGGCATGAACACTGAAGCTTTCTTT. Protein sequence: CSASTGMNTEAFF.

At least ten counts were recorded for this clonotype. The chain links TRBV20-1 to TRBJ1-2, with D tentatively TRBD1 (6 bases). The CDR3 sequence is 15 residues long. CDR1 DFQATT and CDR2 SNEGSKA come from the germline V gene (reference sequence). The V end lost 2 bases, the J end lost 0 bases, and 13 bases lay between the germline ends. CDR3 sequence reads: CSARSIRTANYGYTF. The CDR3 nucleotides are TGCAGTGCTAGAAGTATTAGGACAGCTAACTATGGCTACACCTTC.

This clonotype was seen ten or more times. The chain couples TRBV7-2 to TRBJ1-5, with TRBD1 identical over 7 bases. CDR3 length equals 14 residues. Germline V gene sequence: CDR1 SGHTA, CDR2 FQGNSA. J was trimmed by 9 bases and V by 0 bases; bases with no gene match: 5. This chain's CDR3 is CASSLAGGKRPQHF. CDR3 in DNA: TGTGCCAGCAGCTTAGCAGGGGGCAAAAGGCCCCAGCATTTT.

This clonotype was counted many times. The rearrangement links TRBV20-1 to TRBJ2-3; D is undetermined. The CDR3 spans 11 residues. Germline V gene sequence: CDR1 DFQATT, CDR2 SNEGSKA (reference sequence). V lost 8 bases and J 1 base, leaving 7 bases between the germline ends. The CDR3 loop is CSLEGTDTQYF. The CDR3 coding sequence is TGCAGTCTCGAGGGCACAGATACGCAGTATTTT.

This clonotype was counted many times. CDR3 bases: TGCAGCGGCCTAACCGGGGAGCTGTTTTTT. Translation: CSGLTGELFF. The rearrangement joins TRBV29-1 to TRBJ2-2; D remains ambiguous. CDR3 length: 10 amino acids. Germline V lookup: CDR1 SQVTM, CDR2 ANQGSEA. The germline V and J ends were trimmed by 7 bases and 5 bases, with 5 bases remaining between them.

This clonotype has ten or more counts. J is TRBJ1-2 and V is TRBV12-3 or TRBV12-4; D is uncertain. Trimming pared 3 bases from V and 2 bases from J, leaving 7 bases between. The CDR3 is 13 residues long. This chain's CDR3 is CASSLGANYGYTF. Written as DNA, the CDR3 is TGTGCCAGCAGTTTGGGAGCGAACTATGGCTACACCTTC.

This clonotype was counted at least ten times. The rearrangement joins TRBV5-1 to TRBJ1-5, with D hard to call. V was clipped by 0 bases and J by 4 bases, with 8 bases between them. The CDR3 extends over 14 amino acids. Germline V lookup: CDR1 SGHRS, CDR2 YFSETQ. The CDR3 bases are TGCGCCAGCAGCTTGGGTGATCATAATCAGCCCCAGCATTTT. The encoded protein is CASSLGDHNQPQHF.

This clonotype was observed many times. The rearrangement joins TRBV28 to TRBJ2-1; the match to TRBD1 covers 9 bases. The CDR3 covers 13 residues. The trim removed 10 bases at V and 4 bases at J, leaving 5 bases unmatched. Germline CDR1 reads MDHEN; CDR2 reads SYDVKM. The CDR3 sequence: CATRDRAYNEQFF. CDR3 bases: TGTGCCACGCGGGACAGGGCATACAATGAGCAGTTCTTC.

This clonotype was counted many times. This chain joins TRBV7-6 and TRBJ1-3; the D gene is possibly TRBD1 (5 bases). Germline V gene sequence: CDR1 SGHVS, CDR2 FNYEAQ. The ends were cut back, 5 bases at V and 0 bases at J, with 14 bases in the middle. This CDR3 has 16 amino acids. The CDR3 protein is CASSGGTAFSGNTIYF. DNA for the CDR3: TGTGCCAGCAGCGGAGGGACTGCATTCTCTGGAAACACCATATATTTT.

Ten or more counts support this clonotype. The rearrangement uses TRBV20-1 and TRBJ2-1, with 11 nucleotides matching TRBD2. This CDR3 spans 16 amino acids. Germline V CDR1 and CDR2: DFQATT, SNEGSKA (reference sequence). With 4 bases clipped from V and 7 bases from J, the junction kept 12 bases outside the gene matches. CDR3 coding DNA: TGCAGTGCTACCCGCTCACTTAGCGGGAGGGCGAATGAGCAGTTCTTC. Protein sequence: CSATRSLSGRANEQFF.

This clonotype has at least ten counts. The V call is TRBV12-3 or TRBV12-4, the J call TRBJ1-2, with a weak D call TRBD1 (5 bases). This CDR3 has 14 amino acids. V lost 6 bases to trimming and J lost 1 base, with 12 bases between them. The CDR3 is CASRRGLDNYGYTF. The CDR3, as DNA: TGTGCCAGCAGACGGGGACTGGATAACTATGGCTACACCTTC.

At least ten counts were recorded for this clonotype. This chain connects TRBV20-1 to TRBJ2-7; 7 bases fit TRBD1. V lost 3 bases to trimming and J lost 1 base; unmatched junction nucleotides: 6. CDR1 and CDR2 from the germline V gene are DFQATT and SNEGSKA (reference sequence). This CDR3 region has 14 residues. The CDR3 region is CSAREGTVSYEQYF. The CDR3 DNA reads TGCAGTGCTAGGGAAGGGACAGTATCCTACGAGCAGTACTTC.

Many counts were recorded for this clonotype. This rearrangement joins TRBV7-9 to TRBJ1-1; D may be TRBD1 (5 bases). V was clipped by 7 bases and J by 3 bases, with 12 bases between them. This CDR3 region has 13 residues. From germline, CDR1 is SEHNR and CDR2 FQNEAQ (reference sequence). CDR3 coding DNA: TGTGCCAGCATCCGGGGGGTGGACACTGAAGCTTTCTTT. The encoded protein is CASIRGVDTEAFF.

This clonotype was seen many times. The genes are TRBV6-5 and TRBJ2-2; D not resolved. CDR1 and CDR2 from the germline V gene are MNHEY and SVGAGI. V was cut by 6 bases and J by 6 bases, with 11 bases left in between. CDR3 length equals 13 residues. Here the CDR3 DNA reads TGTGCCAGCAGAAAAGGGTACGCCGGGGAGCTGTTTTTT. Translating gives CASRKGYAGELFF.